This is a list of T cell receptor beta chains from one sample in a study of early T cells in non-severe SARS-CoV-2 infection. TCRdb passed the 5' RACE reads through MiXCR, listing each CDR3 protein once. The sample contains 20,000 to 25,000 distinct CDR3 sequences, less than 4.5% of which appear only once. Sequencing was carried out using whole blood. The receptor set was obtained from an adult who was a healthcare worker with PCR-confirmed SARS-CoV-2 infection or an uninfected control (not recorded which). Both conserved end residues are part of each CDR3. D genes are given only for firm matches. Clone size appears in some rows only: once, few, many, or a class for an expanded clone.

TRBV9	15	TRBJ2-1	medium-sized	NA	CASSVGTTSYNEQFF	TGTGCCAGCAGCGTAGGGACGACTAGCTACAATGAGCAGTTCTTC
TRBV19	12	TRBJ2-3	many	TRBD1	CASSMGQGKQYF	TGTGCCAGTAGTATGGGACAGGGGAAGCAGTATTTT
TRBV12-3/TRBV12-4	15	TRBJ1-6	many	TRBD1	CASSSSPGQLSPLHF	TGTGCCAGCAGTTCCTCGCCGGGACAGCTTTCACCCCTCCACTTT
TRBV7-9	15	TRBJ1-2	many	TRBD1	CASSSDRVGLDGYTF	TGTGCCAGCAGCTCGGACAGGGTGGGGCTCGATGGCTACACCTTC
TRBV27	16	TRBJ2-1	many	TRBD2	CASSLSGGGMRNEQFF	TGTGCCAGCAGTTTATCCGGGGGAGGGATGCGCAATGAGCAGTTCTTC
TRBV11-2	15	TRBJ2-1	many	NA	CASSLGQRESNEQFF	TGTGCCAGCAGCCTGGGACAGCGGGAATCCAATGAGCAGTTCTTC
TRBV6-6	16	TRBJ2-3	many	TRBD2	CASSRLAGASTDTQYF	TGTGCCAGCAGCCGACTAGCGGGGGCTAGCACAGATACGCAGTATTTT
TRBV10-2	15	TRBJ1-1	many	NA	CASVSRPGPNTEAFF	TGCGCCAGCGTATCCCGACCGGGGCCAAACACTGAAGCTTTCTTT
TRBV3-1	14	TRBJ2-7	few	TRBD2	CASSQRDYTYEQYF	TGTGCCAGCAGCCAAAGGGACTATACCTACGAGCAGTACTTC
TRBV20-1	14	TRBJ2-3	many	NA	CSARGTSSTDTQYF	TGCAGTGCTAGAGGGACATCTAGCACAGATACGCAGTATTTT
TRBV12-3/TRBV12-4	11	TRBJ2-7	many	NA	CASKLRDEQYF	TGTGCCAGCAAATTAAGGGACGAGCAGTACTTC
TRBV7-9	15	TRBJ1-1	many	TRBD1	CASSSGGQGHTEAFF	TGTGCCAGCAGCTCGGGGGGACAGGGCCACACTGAAGCTTTCTTT
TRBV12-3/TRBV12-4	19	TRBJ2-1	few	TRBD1	CASSPDSWGTGGLTGEQFF	TGTGCCAGCAGCCCAGACTCATGGGGGACAGGGGGCCTCACTGGGGAGCAGTTCTTC
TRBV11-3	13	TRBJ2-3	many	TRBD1	CASSDQTGFAQYF	TGTGCCAGCAGCGACCAGACAGGGTTCGCGCAGTATTTT
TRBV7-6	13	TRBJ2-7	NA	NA	CASSLGNSYEQYF	TGTGCCAGCAGCCTAGGGAACTCCTACGAGCAGTACTTC
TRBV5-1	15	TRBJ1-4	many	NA	CASSLAVGRVEKLFF	TGCGCCAGCAGCTTGGCGGTTGGCCGGGTGGAAAAACTGTTTTTT
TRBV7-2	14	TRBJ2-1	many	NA	CASSLDLDSGEQFF	TGTGCCAGCAGCTTAGACCTTGATTCAGGGGAGCAGTTCTTC
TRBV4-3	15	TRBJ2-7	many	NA	CASSQARGVSYEQYF	TGCGCCAGCAGCCAAGCCCGCGGGGTATCCTACGAGCAGTACTTC
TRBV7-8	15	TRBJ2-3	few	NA	CASSLATVGGATQYF	TGTGCCAGCAGCTTAGCGACGGTTGGCGGGGCAACGCAGTATTTT
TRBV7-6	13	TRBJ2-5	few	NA	CASSPGLIETQYF	TGTGCCAGCAGCCCCGGACTAATAGAGACCCAGTACTTC
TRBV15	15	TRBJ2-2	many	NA	CATRSGQGRSGELFF	TGTGCCACCAGGTCGGGACAAGGCCGATCCGGGGAGCTGTTTTTT
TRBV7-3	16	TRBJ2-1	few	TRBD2	CASSFTIAGGSNEQFF	TGTGCCAGCAGCTTCACTATAGCGGGGGGTTCCAATGAGCAGTTCTTC
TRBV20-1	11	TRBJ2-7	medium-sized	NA	CSASIPYEQYF	TGCAGTGCTAGCATCCCCTACGAGCAGTACTTC
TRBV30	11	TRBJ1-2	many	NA	CARRELYGYTF	TGTGCCCGGAGGGAGCTCTATGGCTACACCTTC